This TCR beta chain is drawn from a study of T cell repertoires in cytomegalovirus infection (dated by TCRdb to about 2019). Background for the entire study: The HLA type of each donor mattered for the analysis, because public TCR beta signatures pointed to carriage of CMV infection along with the matching HLA type. Results the study describes overall, beyond this receptor: The ex vivo response was dominated by HLA-C-restricted CMV-specific TCR beta clonotypes, which also provided the single most frequent clonotype in two of eight donors. In both this cohort and an independent cohort of approximately 350 donors, the cumulative frequency of public TCR beta family members distinguished carriers of CMV infection plus the relevant HLA type.

This clonotype has a handful of counts. Its antigen has not been determined. It has no much larger one-base neighbor in the sample; base qualities were not kept. The instrument was an Illumina HiSeq 1500. In TCRdb, the public reads were trimmed at Q25 with fastp and aligned with MiXCR, with productive beta chains retained. Rows matching on CDR3 protein sequence are summarized as one entry with the most common DNA and genes. For this sample there are about 160,000 distinct CDR3 sequences; more than 15% appear just once. The biggest ten clones account for 18% of the sample. Compared with germline, V lacks 4 bases and J lacks 6 bases; bases without a gene match: 6. There are 14 amino acids in the CDR3, from cysteine to phenylalanine inclusive. This entry keeps only the CDR3 DNA: 42 bases, framed from base 1. CDR1 and CDR2 were assigned from the germline V gene as MNHEY and SVGAGI.

Recombination connected TRBV6-5 to TRBJ1-5, and TRBD1 matches 7 of the central bases. Sequencing was performed on CD8+ T cells from PBMCs. The receptor's source is a human donor in good health (CMV status not recorded). Some clones in this sample may be carry-over from other donors' samples. The DNA sequence follows: TGTGCCAGCAGTTTCAGACAGGGCCGTCAGCCCCAGCATTTT. Its protein is CASSFRQGRQPQHF.